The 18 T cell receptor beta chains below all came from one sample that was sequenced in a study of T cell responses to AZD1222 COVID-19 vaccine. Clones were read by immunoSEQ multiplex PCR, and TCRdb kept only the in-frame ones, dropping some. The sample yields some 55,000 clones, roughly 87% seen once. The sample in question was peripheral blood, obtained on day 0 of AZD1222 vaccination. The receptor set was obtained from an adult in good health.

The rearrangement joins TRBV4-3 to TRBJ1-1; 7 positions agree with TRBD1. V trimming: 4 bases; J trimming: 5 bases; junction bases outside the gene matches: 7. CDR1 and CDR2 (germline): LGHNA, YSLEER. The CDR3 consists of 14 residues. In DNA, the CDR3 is TGCGCCAGCAGCCCGAGGGGGCGGGAGACTGAAGCTTTCTTT. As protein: CASSPRGRETEAFF.

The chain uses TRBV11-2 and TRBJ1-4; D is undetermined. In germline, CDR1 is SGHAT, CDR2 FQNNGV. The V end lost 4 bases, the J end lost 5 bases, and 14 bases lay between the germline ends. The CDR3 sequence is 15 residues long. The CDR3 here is CASSSYPGPNEKLFF. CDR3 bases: TGTGCCAGCAGCTCATACCCGGGTCCAAATGAAAAACTGTTTTTT.

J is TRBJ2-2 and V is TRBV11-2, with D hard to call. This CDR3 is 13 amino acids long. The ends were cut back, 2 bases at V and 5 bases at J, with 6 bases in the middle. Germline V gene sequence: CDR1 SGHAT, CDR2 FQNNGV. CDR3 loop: CASSLLGTGELFF. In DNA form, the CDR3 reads TGTGCCAGCAGCTTATTGGGGACCGGGGAGCTGTTTTTT. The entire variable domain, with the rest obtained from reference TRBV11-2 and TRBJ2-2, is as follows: EAGVAQSPRYKIIEKRQSVAFWCNPISGHATLYWYQQILGQGPKLLIQFQNNGVVDDSQLPKDRFSAERLKGVDSTLKIQPAKLEDSAVYLCASSLLGTGELFFGEGSRLTVL.

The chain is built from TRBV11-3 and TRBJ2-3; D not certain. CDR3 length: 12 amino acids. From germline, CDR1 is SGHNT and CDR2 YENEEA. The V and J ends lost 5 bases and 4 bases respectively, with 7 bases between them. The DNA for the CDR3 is TGTGCCAGCAGCCTGTCGGCAGATACGCAGTATTTT. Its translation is CASSLSADTQYF.

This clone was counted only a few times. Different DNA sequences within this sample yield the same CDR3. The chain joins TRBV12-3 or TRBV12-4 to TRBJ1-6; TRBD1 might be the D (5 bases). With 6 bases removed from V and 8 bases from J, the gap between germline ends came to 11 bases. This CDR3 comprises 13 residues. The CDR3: CASSRDRDSPLHF. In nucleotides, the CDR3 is TGTGCCAGCAGCCGAGACAGAGATTCACCCCTCCACTTT.

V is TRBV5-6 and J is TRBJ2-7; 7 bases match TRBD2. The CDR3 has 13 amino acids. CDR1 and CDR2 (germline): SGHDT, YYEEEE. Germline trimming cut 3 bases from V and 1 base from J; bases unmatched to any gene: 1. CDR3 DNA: TGTGCCAGCAGCTGGGGGGGTTCCTACGAGCAGTACTTC. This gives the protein CASSWGGSYEQYF. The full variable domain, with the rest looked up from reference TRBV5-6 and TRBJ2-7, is DAGVTQSPTHLIKTRGQQVTLRCSPKSGHDTVSWYQQALGQGPQFIFQYYEEEERQRGNFPDRFSGHQFPNYSSELNVNALLLGDSALYLCASSWGGSYEQYFGPGTRLTVT.

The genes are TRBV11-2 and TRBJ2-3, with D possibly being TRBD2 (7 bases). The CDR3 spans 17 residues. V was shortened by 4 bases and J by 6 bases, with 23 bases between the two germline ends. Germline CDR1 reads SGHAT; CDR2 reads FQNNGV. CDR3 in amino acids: CASSSLRWGGARDTQYF. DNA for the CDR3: TGTGCCAGCAGCTCCCTCCGTTGGGGGGGGGCCCGGGATACGCAGTATTTT.

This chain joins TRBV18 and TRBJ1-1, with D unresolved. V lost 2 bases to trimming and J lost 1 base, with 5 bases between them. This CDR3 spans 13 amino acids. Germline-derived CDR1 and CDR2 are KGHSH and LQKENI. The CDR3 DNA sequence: TGTGCCAGCTCACCAGAGCAGAACACTGAAGCTTTCTTT. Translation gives CASSPEQNTEAFF.

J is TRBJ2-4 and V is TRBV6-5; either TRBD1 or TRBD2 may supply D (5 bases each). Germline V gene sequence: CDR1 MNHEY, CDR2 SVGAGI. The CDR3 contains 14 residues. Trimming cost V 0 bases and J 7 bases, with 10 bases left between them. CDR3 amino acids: CASSYSDEGNIQYF. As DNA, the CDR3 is TGTGCCAGCAGTTACTCCGACGAGGGGAACATTCAGTACTTC.

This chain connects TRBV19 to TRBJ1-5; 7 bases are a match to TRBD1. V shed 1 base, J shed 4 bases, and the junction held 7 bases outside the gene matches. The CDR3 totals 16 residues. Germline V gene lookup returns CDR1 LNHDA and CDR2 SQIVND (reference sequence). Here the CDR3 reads CASSIVGRGLNQPQHF. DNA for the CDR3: TGTGCCAGTAGTATAGTTGGCAGGGGGTTGAATCAGCCCCAGCATTTT.

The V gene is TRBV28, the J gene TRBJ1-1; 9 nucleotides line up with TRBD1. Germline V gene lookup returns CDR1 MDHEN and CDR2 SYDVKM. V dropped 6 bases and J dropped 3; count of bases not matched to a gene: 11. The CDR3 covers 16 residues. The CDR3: CASSTIYRGQDTEAFF. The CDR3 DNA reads TGTGCCAGCAGCACGATCTACAGGGGGCAGGACACTGAAGCTTTCTTT.

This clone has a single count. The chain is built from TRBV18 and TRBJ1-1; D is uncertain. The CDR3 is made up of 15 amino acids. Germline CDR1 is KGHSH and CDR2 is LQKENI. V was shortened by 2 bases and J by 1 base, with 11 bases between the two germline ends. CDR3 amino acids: CASSPMEGSNTEAFF. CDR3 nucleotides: TGTGCCAGCTCACCAATGGAAGGGTCGAACACTGAAGCTTTCTTT.

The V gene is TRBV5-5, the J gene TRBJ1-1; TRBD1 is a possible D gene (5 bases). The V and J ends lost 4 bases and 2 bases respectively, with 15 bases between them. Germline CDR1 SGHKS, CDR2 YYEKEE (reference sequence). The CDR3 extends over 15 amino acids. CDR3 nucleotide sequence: TGTGCCAGCAGCCCGACGGGACTGACTAACACTGAAGCTTTCTTT. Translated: CASSPTGLTNTEAFF.

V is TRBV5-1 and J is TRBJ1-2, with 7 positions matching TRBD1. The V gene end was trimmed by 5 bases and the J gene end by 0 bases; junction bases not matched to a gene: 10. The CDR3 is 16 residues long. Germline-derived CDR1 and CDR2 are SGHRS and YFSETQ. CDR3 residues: CASRTGVLSSNYGYTF. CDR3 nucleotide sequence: TGCGCCAGCAGAACAGGGGTCCTATCTTCTAACTATGGCTACACCTTC.

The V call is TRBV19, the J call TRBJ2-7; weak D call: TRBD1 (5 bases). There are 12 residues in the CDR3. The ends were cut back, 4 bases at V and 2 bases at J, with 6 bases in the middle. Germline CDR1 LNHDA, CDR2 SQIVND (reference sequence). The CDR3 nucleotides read TGTGCCAGTAGTACAGGGACCTACGAGCAGTACTTC. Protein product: CASSTGTYEQYF.

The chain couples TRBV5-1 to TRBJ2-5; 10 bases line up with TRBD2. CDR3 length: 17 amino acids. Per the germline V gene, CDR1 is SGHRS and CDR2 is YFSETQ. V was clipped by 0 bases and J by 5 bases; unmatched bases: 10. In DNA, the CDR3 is TGCGCCAGCAGCTTGGGTTTAGCGGGGGGCTCAGCCGAGACCCAGTACTTC. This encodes CASSLGLAGGSAETQYF.

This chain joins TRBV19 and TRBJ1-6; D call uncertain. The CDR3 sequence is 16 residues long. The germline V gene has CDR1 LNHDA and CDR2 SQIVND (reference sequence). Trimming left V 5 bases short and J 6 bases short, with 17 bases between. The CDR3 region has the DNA TGTGCCAGTAGTCCAACCAGTATCTCCGGTAATTCACCCCTCCACTTT. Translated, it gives CASSPTSISGNSPLHF.

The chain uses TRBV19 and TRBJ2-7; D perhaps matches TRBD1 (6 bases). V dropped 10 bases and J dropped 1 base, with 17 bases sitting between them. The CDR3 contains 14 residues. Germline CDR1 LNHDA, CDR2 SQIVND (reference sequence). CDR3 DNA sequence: TGTGCCACCTCACAAAGGACAGATTCCTACGAGCAGTACTTC. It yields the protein CATSQRTDSYEQYF.